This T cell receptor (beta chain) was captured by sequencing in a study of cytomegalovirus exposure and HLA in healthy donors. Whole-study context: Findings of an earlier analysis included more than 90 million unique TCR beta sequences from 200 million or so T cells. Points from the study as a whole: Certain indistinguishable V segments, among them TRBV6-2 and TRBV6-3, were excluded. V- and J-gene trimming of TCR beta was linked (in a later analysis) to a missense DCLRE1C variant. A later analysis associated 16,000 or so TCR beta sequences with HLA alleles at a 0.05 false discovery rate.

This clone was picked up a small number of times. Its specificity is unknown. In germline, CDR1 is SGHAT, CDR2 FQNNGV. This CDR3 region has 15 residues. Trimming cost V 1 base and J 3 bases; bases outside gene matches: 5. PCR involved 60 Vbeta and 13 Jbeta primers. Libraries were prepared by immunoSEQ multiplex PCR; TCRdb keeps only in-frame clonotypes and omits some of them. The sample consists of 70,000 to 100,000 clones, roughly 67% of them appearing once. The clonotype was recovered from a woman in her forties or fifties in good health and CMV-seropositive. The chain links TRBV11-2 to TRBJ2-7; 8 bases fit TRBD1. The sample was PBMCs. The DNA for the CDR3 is TGTGCCAGCAGCTTAGGACAGGGGAGTGGCTACGAGCAGTACTTC. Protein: CASSLGQGSGYEQYF.